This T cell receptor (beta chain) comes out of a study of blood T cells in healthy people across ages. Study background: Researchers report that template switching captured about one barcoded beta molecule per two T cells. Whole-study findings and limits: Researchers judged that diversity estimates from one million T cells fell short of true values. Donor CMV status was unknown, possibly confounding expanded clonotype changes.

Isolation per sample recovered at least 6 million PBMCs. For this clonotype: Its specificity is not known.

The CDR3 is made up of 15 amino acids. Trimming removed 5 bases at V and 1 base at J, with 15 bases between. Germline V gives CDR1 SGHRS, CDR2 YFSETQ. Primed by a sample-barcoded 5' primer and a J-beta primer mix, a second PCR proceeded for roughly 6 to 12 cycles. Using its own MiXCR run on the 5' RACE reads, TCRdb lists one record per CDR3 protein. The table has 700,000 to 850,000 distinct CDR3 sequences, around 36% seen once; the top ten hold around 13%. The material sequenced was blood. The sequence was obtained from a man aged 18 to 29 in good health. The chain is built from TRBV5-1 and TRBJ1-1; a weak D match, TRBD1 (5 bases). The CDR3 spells CASRRAGGTNTEAFF. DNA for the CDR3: TGCGCCAGCAGGCGGGCCGGGGGGACGAACACTGAAGCTTTCTTT.